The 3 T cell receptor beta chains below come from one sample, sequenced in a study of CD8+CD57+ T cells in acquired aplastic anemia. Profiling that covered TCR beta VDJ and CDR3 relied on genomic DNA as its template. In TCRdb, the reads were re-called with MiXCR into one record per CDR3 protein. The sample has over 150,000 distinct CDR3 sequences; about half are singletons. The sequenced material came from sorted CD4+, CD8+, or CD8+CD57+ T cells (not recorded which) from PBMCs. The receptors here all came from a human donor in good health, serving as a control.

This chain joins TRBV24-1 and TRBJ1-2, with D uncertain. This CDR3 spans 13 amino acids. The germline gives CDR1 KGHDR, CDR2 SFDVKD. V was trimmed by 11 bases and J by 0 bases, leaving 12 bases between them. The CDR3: CANSPDANYGYTF. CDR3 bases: TGTGCCAACTCACCAGACGCTAACTATGGCTACACCTTC.

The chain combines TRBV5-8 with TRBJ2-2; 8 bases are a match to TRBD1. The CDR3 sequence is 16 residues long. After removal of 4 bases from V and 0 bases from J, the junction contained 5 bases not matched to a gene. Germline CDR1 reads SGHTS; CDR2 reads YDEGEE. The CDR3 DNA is TGTGCCAGCAGCCTCACACAGGGGGCGAACACCGGGGAGCTGTTTTTT. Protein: CASSLTQGANTGELFF.

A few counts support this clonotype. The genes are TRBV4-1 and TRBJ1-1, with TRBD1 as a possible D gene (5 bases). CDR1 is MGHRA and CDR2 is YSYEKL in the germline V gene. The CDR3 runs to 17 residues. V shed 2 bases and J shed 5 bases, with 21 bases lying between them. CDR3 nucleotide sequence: TGCGCCAGCAGCCAAAGCCCGGTGGGTGGGGGTAGAACTGAAGCTTTCTTT. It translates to CASSQSPVGGGRTEAFF.